These 3 T cell receptor beta chains share one sample of origin, sequenced in a study of early T cells in non-severe SARS-CoV-2 infection. TCRdb fed the 5' RACE reads into MiXCR, producing one record per CDR3 protein. The sample holds 30,000 to 40,000 distinct CDR3 sequences, around 4.6% seen once. The material sequenced was whole blood. The receptors here all came from an adult who was a healthcare worker with PCR-confirmed SARS-CoV-2 infection or an uninfected control (not recorded which).

This chain uses TRBV5-1 with TRBJ1-2, with 8 bases identical to TRBD1. After removal of 4 bases from V and 8 bases from J, the junction contained 7 bases not matched to a gene. The CDR3 covers 13 residues. Per germline, CDR1 SGHRS and CDR2 YFSETQ. In DNA form, the CDR3 reads TGCGCCAGCAGCGTTCAGGGGGCGGACGGCTACACCTTC. It translates to CASSVQGADGYTF.

This clonotype was found many times. This sequence joins TRBV19 and TRBJ2-3, with D possibly being TRBD1 (5 bases). The CDR3 totals 14 residues. Germline loops: CDR1 LNHDA, CDR2 SQIVND (reference sequence). Trimming took off 3 bases at V and 5 bases at J, with 12 bases between the two ends. DNA of the CDR3: TGTGCCAGTAGTATTAGGGCCGACAGAGATACGCAGTATTTT. Residues: CASSIRADRDTQYF.

This clonotype was counted ten times or more. The gene calls are TRBV4-2 and TRBJ2-7; D is unclear. V gave up 3 bases and J gave up 2 bases, with 2 bases separating them. The CDR3 contains 11 residues. Germline values: CDR1 LGHNA, CDR2 YNFKEQ. CDR3 DNA sequence: TGTGCCAGCAGCCATGCCTACGAGCAGTACTTC. This encodes CASSHAYEQYF.